This T cell receptor beta chain was obtained from a study of control samples from healthy donors and cancer patients. This CDR3 comprises 12 residues. The V and J ends lost 0 bases and 5 bases respectively, with 7 bases between them. Germline CDR1 and CDR2: GTSNPN and SVGIG (reference sequence). Produced via immunoSEQ multiplex PCR; TCRdb's table is partial and in-frame only. The profile shows over 80,000 clones, roughly 86% of them singletons. The sequenced sample was blood. The gene calls are TRBV30 and TRBJ1-2; no reliable D call. This sequence originates from a man aged 55 to 70 in good health. As DNA, the CDR3 is TGTGCCTGGAGTGTAAGGCTATATGGCTACACCTTC. Its translation: CAWSVRLYGYTF.